Sequencing of this TCR beta chain was carried out in a study of T cell repertoires in ileal Crohn's disease. Germline-derived CDR1 and CDR2 are SQVTM and ANQGSEA. CDR3 length: 15 residues. Trimming removed 4 bases from V and 4 bases from J, with 18 bases in between. The assay was immunoSEQ multiplex PCR, and TCRdb's table has in-frame clones only and misses some. The repertoire holds roughly 15,000 clones, with about 76% as singletons. Time point indicated: inflamed ileum from the surgical specimen. This clone is a singleton in its sample. This clonotype originated in an adult with Crohn's disease. V and J are TRBV29-1 and TRBJ2-3, with D perhaps TRBD2 (6 bases). Sequenced material: ileal tissue. CDR3 region: CSVGGVTRGADTQYF. The CDR3 bases are TGCAGCGTTGGGGGGGTCACCCGAGGGGCAGATACGCAGTATTTT.